These 15 T cell receptor beta chains were sequenced from one sample in a study of OX40 agonist ivuxolimab in advanced cancers. The assay was immunoSEQ multiplex PCR, and TCRdb's table has in-frame clones only and misses some. The table records about 48,000 clones, approximately 85% of them present only once. The material was CD4+ or CD8+ T cells sorted from blood, obtained in a trial of the OX40 agonist ivuxolimab. These receptor sequences come from an adult with an advanced solid tumor such as melanoma, head and neck, liver or kidney cancer.

This chain joins TRBV30 and TRBJ1-3; 8 bases line up with TRBD1. Germline V CDR1 and CDR2: GTSNPN, SVGIG (reference sequence). This CDR3 region has 16 residues. Trimming at V came to 3 bases and at J to 0 bases, leaving 7 bases not matched to a gene. The CDR3 spells CAWRRTGSSSGNTIYF. CDR3 in DNA: TGTGCCTGGAGACGGACAGGGTCGAGCTCTGGAAACACCATATATTTT.

The sample holds one count of this clone. The V call is TRBV7-3, the J call TRBJ2-5; perhaps D is TRBD1 or TRBD2 (5 bases each). The CDR3 has 14 amino acids. Germline V lookup: CDR1 SGHTA, CDR2 FQGTGA. V was shortened by 5 bases and J by 4 bases, with 14 bases between the two germline ends. For the CDR3, the DNA is TGTGCCAGCAGCAGGGACCCCCCCAGAGAGACCCAGTACTTC. This codes for CASSRDPPRETQYF.

The chain couples TRBV7-9 to TRBJ2-7; D is uncertain. V lost 5 bases to trimming and J lost 4 bases, with 15 bases between them. Per germline, CDR1 SEHNR and CDR2 FQNEAQ (reference sequence). The CDR3 length is 14 residues. This CDR3 is CASSPSVEPYEQYF. CDR3 nucleotide sequence: TGTGCCAGCAGCCCTTCGGTTGAACCGTACGAGCAGTACTTC.

The rearrangement uses TRBV19 and TRBJ1-3; D is undetermined. V was cut by 5 bases and J by 3 bases, with 11 bases left in between. The CDR3 consists of 14 residues. The germline V gene encodes CDR1 LNHDA and CDR2 SQIVND (reference sequence). CDR3 residues: CASSRGTGGNTIYF. CDR3 nucleotides: TGTGCCAGTAGTCGGGGAACTGGTGGAAACACCATATATTTT.

This chain connects TRBV30 to TRBJ2-2; TRBD1 might be the D (5 bases). This CDR3 contains 13 residues. V was cut by 5 bases and J by 3 bases, with 10 bases left in between. The V gene's germline CDR1 is GTSNPN and CDR2 SVGIG (reference sequence). CDR3 amino acids: CAWSKGYTGELFF. CDR3 sequence (DNA): TGTGCCTGGTCGAAGGGGTACACCGGGGAGCTGTTTTTT.

The CDR3 DNA is TGTGCCAGCTCACCCGACAGGTCAAACTATGGCTACACCTTC. It yields the protein CASSPDRSNYGYTF. J is TRBJ1-2 and V is TRBV18, with TRBD1 as a possible D gene (6 bases). Germline CDR1 and CDR2: KGHSH and LQKENI. The V end lost 3 bases, the J end lost 2 bases, and 10 bases lay between the germline ends. The CDR3 has 14 amino acids.

The J gene is TRBJ2-1, the V gene TRBV5-4; 8 nucleotides line up with TRBD2. The V and J ends lost 4 bases and 5 bases, in that order; junction bases with no gene match: 8. Per germline, CDR1 SGHNT and CDR2 YYREEE (reference sequence). The CDR3 length is 15 residues. Written as DNA, the CDR3 is TGTGCCAGCAGCCCGGGGGGGACCATCAACAATGAGCAGTTCTTC. Translation gives CASSPGGTINNEQFF.

This clone was seen only once. This sequence joins TRBV7-8 and TRBJ1-5; 8 bases are shared with TRBD1. CDR1 SGHVS and CDR2 FQNEAQ come from the germline V gene. The CDR3 contains 14 residues. Trimming took 3 bases from V and 2 from J; bases not matched to a gene: 0. The CDR3: CASSLGQGNQPQHF. The DNA for the CDR3 is TGTGCCAGCAGCTTGGGACAGGGCAATCAGCCCCAGCATTTT.

There are a few counts of this clone. This rearrangement joins TRBV28 to TRBJ2-7; 7 bases match TRBD2. The V gene end was trimmed by 2 bases and the J gene end by 0 bases; junction bases not matched to a gene: 4. This CDR3 spans 15 amino acids. Germline CDR1 is MDHEN and CDR2 is SYDVKM. CDR3 nucleotides: TGTGCCAGCAGTTTAGGGGGGGGATTCTCCTACGAGCAGTACTTC. This translates into CASSLGGGFSYEQYF.

The chain is built from TRBV25-1 and TRBJ2-7, with 9 bases that match TRBD2. The germline V gene has CDR1 MGHDK and CDR2 SYGVNS. There are 14 residues in the CDR3. V shed 2 bases, J shed 1 base, and the junction held 0 bases outside the gene matches. The CDR3 spells CASSESGGSYEQYF. CDR3 sequence (DNA): TGTGCCAGCAGTGAAAGCGGGGGGTCCTACGAGCAGTACTTC.

The chain recombines TRBV28 with TRBJ1-3; D may be TRBD1 (5 bases). There are 16 residues in the CDR3. Germline loops: CDR1 MDHEN, CDR2 SYDVKM. V lost 1 base, J lost 4 bases, and 14 bases lay in between. CDR3: CASSLSLQAGGNTIYF. For the CDR3, the DNA is TGTGCCAGCAGTTTATCACTACAGGCTGGAGGAAACACCATATATTTT.

The chain couples TRBV7-2 to TRBJ2-5; 7 positions agree with TRBD1. CDR1 SGHTA and CDR2 FQGNSA come from the germline V gene. The CDR3 is 14 amino acids. V dropped 0 bases and J dropped 11; count of bases not matched to a gene: 9. CDR3 sequence: CASSLARGRREQYF. CDR3 in DNA: TGTGCCAGCAGCTTAGCGAGGGGGCGCAGGGAGCAGTACTTC.

The chain uses TRBV5-4 and TRBJ2-3; no clear D. CDR1 and CDR2 (germline): SGHNT, YYREEE (reference sequence). CDR3 length: 14 residues. V was cut by 4 bases and J by 1 base, with 10 bases left in between. In nucleotides, the CDR3 is TGTGCCAGCAGCCCAAATCAGGGCACAGATACGCAGTATTTT. Translated, it gives CASSPNQGTDTQYF.

The V gene is TRBV6-4, the J gene TRBJ2-7; TRBD2 matches at 7 bases. Germline trimming cut 0 bases from V and 0 bases from J; bases unmatched to any gene: 5. This CDR3 is 16 amino acids long. The V gene's germline CDR1 is MRHNA and CDR2 SNTAGT. DNA of the CDR3: TGTGCCAGCAGTGACTCCCCAGCGGGGAGCTCCTACGAGCAGTACTTC. Protein: CASSDSPAGSSYEQYF.

The V call is TRBV28, the J call TRBJ1-3; possibly TRBD1 for D (5 bases). CDR3 length: 16 amino acids. Per the germline V gene, CDR1 is MDHEN and CDR2 is SYDVKM. V was trimmed by 4 bases and J by 0 bases, leaving 13 bases between them. CDR3 sequence reads: CASSSAGLSSGNTIYF. In nucleotides, the CDR3 is TGTGCCAGCAGTTCAGCAGGGTTAAGCTCTGGAAACACCATATATTTT. Filled out from reference TRBV28 and TRBJ1-3, the complete variable domain reads DVKVTQSSRYLVKRTGEKVFLECVQDMDHENMFWYRQDPGLGLRLIYFSYDVKMKEKGDIPEGYSVSREKKERFSLILESASTNQTSMYLCASSSAGLSSGNTIYFGEGSWLTVV.